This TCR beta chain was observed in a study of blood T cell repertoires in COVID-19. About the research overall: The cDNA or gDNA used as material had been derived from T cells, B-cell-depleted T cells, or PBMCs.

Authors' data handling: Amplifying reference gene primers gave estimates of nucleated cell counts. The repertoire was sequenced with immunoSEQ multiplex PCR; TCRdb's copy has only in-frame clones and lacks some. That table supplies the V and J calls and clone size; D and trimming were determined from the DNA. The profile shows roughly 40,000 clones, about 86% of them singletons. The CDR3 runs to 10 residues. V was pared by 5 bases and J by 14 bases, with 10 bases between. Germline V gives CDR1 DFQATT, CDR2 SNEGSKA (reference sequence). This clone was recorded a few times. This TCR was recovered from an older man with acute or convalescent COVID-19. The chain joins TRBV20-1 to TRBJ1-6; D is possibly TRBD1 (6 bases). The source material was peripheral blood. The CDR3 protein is CSASDSALHF. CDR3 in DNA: TGCAGTGCTTCGGACAGTGCCCTCCACTTT.